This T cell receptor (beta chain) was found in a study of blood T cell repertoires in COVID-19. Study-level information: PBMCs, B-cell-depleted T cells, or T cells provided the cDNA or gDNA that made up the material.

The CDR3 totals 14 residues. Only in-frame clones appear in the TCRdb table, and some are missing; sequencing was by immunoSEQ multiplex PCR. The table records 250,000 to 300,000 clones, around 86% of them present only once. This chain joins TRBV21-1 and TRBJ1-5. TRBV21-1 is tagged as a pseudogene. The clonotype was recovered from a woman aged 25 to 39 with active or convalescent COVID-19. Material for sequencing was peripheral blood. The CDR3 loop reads CASSTINSNQPQHF. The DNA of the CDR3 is TGTGCCAGCAGCACTATCAATAGCAATCAGCCCCAGCATTTT.